Included here is one TCR beta chain sequence, with context. The entry originates in a study of blood T cell repertoires in COVID-19. For the study at large: There were acute and convalescent COVID-19 samples, and they came from the United States, Italy and Spain.

The data were produced by immunoSEQ multiplex PCR, yet TCRdb's version contains in-frame clones alone and is incomplete. The sample has about 91,000 clones; roughly 79% are singletons. Trimming at V came to 4 bases and at J to 8 bases, leaving 11 bases not matched to a gene. CDR3 length: 14 residues. From germline, CDR1 is SGHDT and CDR2 YYEEEE. Sequenced material: peripheral blood. The sequence was collected from a woman of 80 years or more with acute or convalescent COVID-19. The genes are TRBV5-6 and TRBJ1-2, with 7 nucleotides matching TRBD1. In nucleotides, the CDR3 is TGTGCCAGCAGCCTTCCGGAACTGACAGGGGGCTACACCTTC. Protein sequence: CASSLPELTGGYTF.